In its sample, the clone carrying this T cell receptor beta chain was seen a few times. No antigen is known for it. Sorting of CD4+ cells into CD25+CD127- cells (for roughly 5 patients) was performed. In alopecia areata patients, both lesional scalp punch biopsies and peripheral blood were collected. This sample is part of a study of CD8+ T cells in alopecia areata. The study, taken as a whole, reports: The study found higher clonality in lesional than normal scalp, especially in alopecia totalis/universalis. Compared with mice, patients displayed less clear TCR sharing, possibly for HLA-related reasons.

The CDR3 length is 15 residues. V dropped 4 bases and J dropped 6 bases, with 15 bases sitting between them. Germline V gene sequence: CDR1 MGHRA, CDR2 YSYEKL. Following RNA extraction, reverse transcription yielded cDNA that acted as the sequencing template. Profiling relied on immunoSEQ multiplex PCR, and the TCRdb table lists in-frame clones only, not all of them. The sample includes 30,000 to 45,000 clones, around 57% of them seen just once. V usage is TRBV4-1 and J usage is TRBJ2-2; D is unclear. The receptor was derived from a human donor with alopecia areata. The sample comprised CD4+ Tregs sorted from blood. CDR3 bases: TGCGCCAGCAGCCGGGCTCGCGGTATGGCCGGGGAGCTGTTTTTT. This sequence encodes CASSRARGMAGELFF.